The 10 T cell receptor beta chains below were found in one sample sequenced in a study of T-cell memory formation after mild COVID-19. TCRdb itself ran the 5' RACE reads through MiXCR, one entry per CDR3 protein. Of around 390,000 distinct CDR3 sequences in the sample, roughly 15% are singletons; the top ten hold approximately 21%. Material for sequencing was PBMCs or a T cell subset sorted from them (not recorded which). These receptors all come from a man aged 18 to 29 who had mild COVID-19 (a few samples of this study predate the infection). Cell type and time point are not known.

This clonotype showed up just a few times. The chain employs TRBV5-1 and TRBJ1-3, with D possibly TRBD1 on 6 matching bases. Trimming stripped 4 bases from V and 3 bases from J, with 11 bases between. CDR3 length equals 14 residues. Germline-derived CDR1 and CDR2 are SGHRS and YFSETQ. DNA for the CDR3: TGCGCCAGCAGCCCGGACAGCCTTGGAAACACCATATATTTT. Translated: CASSPDSLGNTIYF.

CDR3 amino acids: CASSDRLIKGNEQFF. The CDR3 nucleotides read TGTGCCAGCAGCGATAGACTCATCAAGGGGAATGAGCAGTTCTTC. The chain uses TRBV7-8 and TRBJ2-1, with D perhaps TRBD1 (5 bases). Trimming pared 5 bases from V and 7 bases from J, leaving 18 bases between. The CDR3 has 15 residues. The V gene's germline CDR1 is SGHVS and CDR2 FQNEAQ.

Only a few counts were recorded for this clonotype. The chain's CDR3 is CASGGDSYEQYF. In DNA form, the CDR3 reads TGTGCCAGCGGGGGGGACAGCTACGAGCAGTACTTC. The V and J genes are TRBV6-5 and TRBJ2-7, with D possibly being TRBD1 or TRBD2 (7 bases each). Trimming pared 8 bases from V and 3 bases from J, leaving 11 bases between. The germline CDR1 and CDR2 sequences are MNHEY and SVGAGI. This CDR3 contains 12 residues.

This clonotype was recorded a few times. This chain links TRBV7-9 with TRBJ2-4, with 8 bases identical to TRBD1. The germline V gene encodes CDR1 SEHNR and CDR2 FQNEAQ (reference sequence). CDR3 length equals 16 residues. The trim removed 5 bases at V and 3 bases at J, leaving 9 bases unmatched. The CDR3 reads CASSPRTGSYKNIQYF. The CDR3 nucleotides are TGTGCCAGCAGCCCACGGACAGGGAGTTACAAAAACATTCAGTACTTC.

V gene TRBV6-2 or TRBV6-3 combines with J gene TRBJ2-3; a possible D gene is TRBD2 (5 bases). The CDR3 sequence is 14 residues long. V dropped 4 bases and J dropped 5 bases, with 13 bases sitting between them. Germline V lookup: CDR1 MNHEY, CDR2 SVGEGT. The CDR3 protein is CASSWLALGDTQYF. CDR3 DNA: TGTGCCAGCAGTTGGCTAGCATTGGGAGATACGCAGTATTTT.

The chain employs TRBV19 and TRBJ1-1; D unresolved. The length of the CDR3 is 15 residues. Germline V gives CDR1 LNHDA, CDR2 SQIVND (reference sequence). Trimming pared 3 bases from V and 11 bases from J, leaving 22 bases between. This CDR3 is CASSMTGIPAQVAFF. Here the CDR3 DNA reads TGTGCCAGTAGTATGACTGGGATACCTGCCCAGGTTGCTTTCTTT.

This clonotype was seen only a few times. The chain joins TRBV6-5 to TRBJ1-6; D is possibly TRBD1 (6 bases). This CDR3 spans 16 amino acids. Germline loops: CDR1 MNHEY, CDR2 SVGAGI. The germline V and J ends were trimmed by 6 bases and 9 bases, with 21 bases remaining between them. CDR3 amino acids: CASRKYRAQATSPLHF. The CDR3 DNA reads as TGTGCCAGCAGGAAATACAGGGCGCAGGCTACTTCACCCCTCCACTTT.

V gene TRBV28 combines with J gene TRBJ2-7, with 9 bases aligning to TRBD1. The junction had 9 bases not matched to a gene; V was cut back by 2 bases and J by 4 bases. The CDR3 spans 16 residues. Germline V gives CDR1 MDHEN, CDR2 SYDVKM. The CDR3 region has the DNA TGTGCCAGCAGTTTAGGATCGGGACAGGGAATTTACGAGCAGTACGTC. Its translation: CASSLGSGQGIYEQYV.

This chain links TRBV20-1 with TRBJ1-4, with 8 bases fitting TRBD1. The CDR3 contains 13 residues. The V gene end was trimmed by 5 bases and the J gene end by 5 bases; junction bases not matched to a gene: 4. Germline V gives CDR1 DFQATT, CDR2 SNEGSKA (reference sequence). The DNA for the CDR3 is TGCAGTGCTTTCCAGGGGGCGAATGAAAAACTGTTTTTT. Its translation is CSAFQGANEKLFF.

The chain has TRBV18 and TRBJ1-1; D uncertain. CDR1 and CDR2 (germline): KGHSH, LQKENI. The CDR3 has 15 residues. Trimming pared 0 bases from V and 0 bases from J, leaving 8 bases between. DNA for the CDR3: TGTGCCAGCTCACCACCGATGGGAATGAACACTGAAGCTTTCTTT. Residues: CASSPPMGMNTEAFF.